This entry lists 13 T cell receptor beta chains sequenced from one sample in a study of control samples from healthy donors and cancer patients. Clones were read by immunoSEQ multiplex PCR, and TCRdb kept only the in-frame ones, dropping some. The data contain 130,000 or so clones, roughly 94% of them singletons. What was sequenced was blood. The receptors shown here come from a middle-aged man in good health.

This clone was observed a single time. The chain joins TRBV6-5 to TRBJ1-1, with a tentative D call TRBD1 (6 bases). Germline CDR1 is MNHEY and CDR2 is SVGAGI. V was shortened by 2 bases and J by 2 bases, with 15 bases between the two germline ends. There are 16 residues in the CDR3. This CDR3 is CASSYATRGANTEAFF. The CDR3 DNA sequence: TGTGCCAGCAGTTACGCAACCCGGGGGGCTAACACTGAAGCTTTCTTT.

V is TRBV7-9 and J is TRBJ2-3; tentatively, D is TRBD1 (6 bases). The CDR3 has 16 residues. Germline CDR1 reads SEHNR; CDR2 reads FQNEAQ (reference sequence). V was pared by 10 bases and J by 0 bases, with 20 bases between. The chain's CDR3 is CANPRGQGPSTDTQYF. In DNA form, the CDR3 reads TGTGCCAACCCAAGGGGTCAGGGGCCCAGCACAGATACGCAGTATTTT.

This clone came up a few times. The V and J genes are TRBV18 and TRBJ1-3; D call uncertain. This CDR3 is 14 amino acids long. Trimming shortened V by 2 bases and J by 0 bases, and 5 bases separated the two germline ends. CDR1 is KGHSH and CDR2 is LQKENI in the germline V gene. CDR3 coding DNA: TGTGCCAGCTCACCATCCCTCTCTGGAAACACCATATATTTT. Amino acids: CASSPSLSGNTIYF.

V and J are TRBV7-2 and TRBJ1-5; 10 bases are shared with TRBD1. V was pared by 1 base and J by 7 bases, with 10 bases of the junction left unmatched. Germline-derived CDR1 and CDR2 are SGHTA and FQGNSA. This CDR3 comprises 17 residues. Here the CDR3 reads CASSLGDRGPVSQPQHF. CDR3 nucleotides: TGTGCCAGCAGCTTAGGGGACAGGGGCCCTGTTTCCCAGCCCCAGCATTTT.

This clone was picked up one time. The chain has TRBV29-1 and TRBJ2-1, with 10 bases aligning to TRBD1. Germline V CDR1 and CDR2: SQVTM, ANQGSEA. Trimming at V came to 4 bases and at J to 0 bases, leaving 12 bases not matched to a gene. The CDR3 is 18 residues long. As DNA, the CDR3 is TGCAGCGTTGTTTCGGGACAGGGGACCGTTCGCTCCTACAATGAGCAGTTCTTC. As protein: CSVVSGQGTVRSYNEQFF.

The rearrangement joins TRBV5-6 to TRBJ1-5; D unclear. From germline, CDR1 is SGHDT and CDR2 YYEEEE. CDR3 size: 15 residues. Between the trimmed V and J ends, which lost 0 bases and 0 bases, there was a span of 7 bases. CDR3 sequence (DNA): TGTGCCAGCAGCTTGGCAGGCCATAGCAATCAGCCCCAGCATTTT. Protein: CASSLAGHSNQPQHF.

The chain is built from TRBV7-9 and TRBJ2-5, with D tentatively TRBD1 or TRBD2 (6 bases each). Germline CDR1 is SEHNR and CDR2 is FQNEAQ (reference sequence). The CDR3 contains 14 residues. V lost 4 bases and J 1 base, leaving 10 bases between the germline ends. The CDR3 DNA sequence: TGTGCCAGCAGCTATTCGGGGGCCCAAGAGACCCAGTACTTC. It translates to CASSYSGAQETQYF.

The V call is TRBV5-1, the J call TRBJ2-1; TRBD1 agrees at 9 bases. CDR3 length equals 15 residues. CDR1 is SGHRS, CDR2 YFSETQ, per germline. After removal of 4 bases from V and 8 bases from J, the junction contained 10 bases not matched to a gene. This chain's CDR3 is CASSREQGARDEQFF. The CDR3 DNA reads TGCGCCAGCAGCCGGGAACAGGGGGCACGGGATGAGCAGTTCTTC.

This clone was picked up one time. The J gene is TRBJ1-5, the V gene TRBV27; no reliable D call. The V end was cut by 3 bases, the J end by 11 bases, with 11 bases between. Germline loops: CDR1 MNHEY, CDR2 SMNVEV (reference sequence). The CDR3 spans 12 residues. Here the CDR3 reads CASSFPGLAQHF. CDR3 coding DNA: TGTGCCAGCAGTTTCCCCGGACTCGCCCAGCATTTT.

The chain uses TRBV9 and TRBJ2-1, with 7 bases matching TRBD2. The CDR3 contains 17 residues. Per germline, CDR1 SGDLS and CDR2 YYNGEE. The V and J ends lost 0 bases and 0 bases, in that order; junction bases with no gene match: 6. CDR3 sequence (DNA): TGTGCCAGCAGCGTAGATGGCAGGGAGGGCTCCTACAATGAGCAGTTCTTC. This codes for CASSVDGREGSYNEQFF.

This clone appeared a single time. The V gene is TRBV2, the J gene TRBJ1-2, with no clear D. Trimming removed 10 bases at V and 4 bases at J, with 13 bases between. CDR1 and CDR2 from the germline V gene are SNHLY and FYNNEI. This CDR3 region has 12 residues. The CDR3 loop reads CAILIGPYGYTF. CDR3 coding DNA: TGTGCCATCCTGATCGGACCCTATGGCTACACCTTC.

The V and J genes are TRBV2 and TRBJ1-4; 10 positions match TRBD1. V shed 5 bases and J 0 bases; nucleotides not matched to a gene: 9. Germline lookup yields CDR1 SNHLY and CDR2 FYNNEI. The CDR3 runs to 18 residues. Here the CDR3 reads CASSTTGTGDATNEKLFF. CDR3 bases: TGTGCCAGCAGTACAACCGGGACAGGGGATGCAACTAATGAAAAACTGTTTTTT.

This chain connects TRBV28 to TRBJ1-2; D is undetermined. Germline CDR1 is MDHEN and CDR2 is SYDVKM. This CDR3 contains 10 residues. V lost 10 bases and J lost 3, with 6 bases in between. CDR3: CATGDYGYTF. In DNA, the CDR3 is TGTGCCACTGGGGACTATGGCTACACCTTC.